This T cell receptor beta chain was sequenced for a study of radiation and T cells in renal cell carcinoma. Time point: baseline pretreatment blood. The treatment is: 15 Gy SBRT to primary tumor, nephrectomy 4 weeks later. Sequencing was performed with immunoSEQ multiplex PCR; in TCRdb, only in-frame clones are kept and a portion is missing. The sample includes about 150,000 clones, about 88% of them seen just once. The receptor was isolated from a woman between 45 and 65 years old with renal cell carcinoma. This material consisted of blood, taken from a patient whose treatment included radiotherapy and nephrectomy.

For the CDR3, the DNA is TGTGCCAGCAGCTCCCCAGGGCAGCGCCCGTATGGCTACACCTTC. This gives the protein CASSSPGQRPYGYTF. The chain carries TRBV7-9 and TRBJ1-2; weak D call: TRBD1 (5 bases). From germline, CDR1 is SEHNR and CDR2 FQNEAQ (reference sequence). With 4 bases removed from V and 5 bases from J, the gap between germline ends came to 17 bases. The CDR3 is made up of 15 amino acids.